The T cell receptor (beta chain) under discussion was sequenced for a study of blood T cell repertoires in COVID-19. Original data processing: By means of reference gene primer amplification, nucleated cell counts were estimated. Sequenced by immunoSEQ multiplex PCR; TCRdb stores in-frame clones only, minus some. V and J calls and clone size are as listed in that table; D and trimming were resolved from the DNA. This sample carries 150,000 to 200,000 clones, 65% to 85% of them seen once, and the ten largest clones take over 5%. Trimming at V came to 5 bases and at J to 4 bases, leaving 11 bases not matched to a gene. The CDR3 extends over 16 amino acids. Germline CDR1 MNHNY, CDR2 SVGAGI (reference sequence).

Sequencing was carried out using peripheral blood. The receptor was derived from a woman in her 30s with acute or convalescent COVID-19. This rearrangement joins TRBV6-6 to TRBJ1-1; 9 nucleotides match TRBD1. The CDR3 sequence is CASSRRPTGGGTEAFF. In nucleotides, the CDR3 is TGTGCCAGCAGTCGCCGGCCGACAGGGGGAGGCACTGAAGCTTTCTTT.